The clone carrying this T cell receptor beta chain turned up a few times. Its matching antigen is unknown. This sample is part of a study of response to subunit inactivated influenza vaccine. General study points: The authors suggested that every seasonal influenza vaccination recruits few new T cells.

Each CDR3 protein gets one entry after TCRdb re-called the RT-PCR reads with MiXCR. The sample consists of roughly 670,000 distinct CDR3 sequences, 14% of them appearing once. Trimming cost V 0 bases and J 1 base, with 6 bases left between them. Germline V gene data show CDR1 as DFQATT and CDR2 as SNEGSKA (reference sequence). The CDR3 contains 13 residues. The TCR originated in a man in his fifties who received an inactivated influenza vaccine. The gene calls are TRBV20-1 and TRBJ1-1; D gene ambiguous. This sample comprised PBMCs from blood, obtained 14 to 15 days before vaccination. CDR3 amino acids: CSARDPGNTEAFF. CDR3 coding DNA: TGCAGTGCTAGAGATCCGGGGAACACTGAAGCTTTCTTT.